This record concerns one TCR beta chain sequence. No antigen is known for it. They ran version v3.0 of the immunoSEQ assay at survey level. Measured with immunoSEQ multiplex PCR; TCRdb has only the in-frame clones, and not every one. The sample records about 15,000 clones, around nine tenths being singletons. This sample was taken from a study of long-term antiretroviral therapy in people with HIV. CDR1 is SGHRS, CDR2 YFSETQ, per germline. Trimming cost V 0 bases and J 3 bases, with 12 bases left between them. The CDR3 sequence is 15 residues long. Findings and caveats of the study: Participants lacked recorded data on ART adherence, viral resistance or therapy changes. Pre-ART expanded clones dominated the repertoire at every time point.

The chain is built from TRBV5-1 and TRBJ2-5; weak D call: TRBD1 (6 bases). The clonotype was recovered from a woman aged 25 to 39 with HIV. The starting material was unsorted PBMCs, obtained more than 2.2 years before starting antiretroviral therapy. CDR3 amino acids: CASSLVRGGEETQYF. The CDR3 region has the DNA TGCGCCAGCAGCTTGGTCAGGGGTGGGGAAGAGACCCAGTACTTC.